This T cell receptor (beta chain) came from a study of persistence of HIV-infected CD4 T cells. Study-level background: Multiple blood draws of up to roughly 200 mL, except two donors with single leukapheresis.

Anti-CD3/anti-CD28 beads served as a nonspecific positive control stimulus. Sorting of responding CD4+ T cells relied on upregulated CD40 ligand together with CD69. Donors were HIV-1-infected adults who began suppressive ART during chronic infection. Germline V gives CDR1 LNHDA, CDR2 SQIVND (reference sequence). Trimming at V came to 5 bases and at J to 9 bases, leaving 7 bases not matched to a gene. CDR3 length equals 15 residues. Remarks on this clone: Its cognate antigen is unknown.

The immunoSEQ assay was version 4, run in survey mode. Profiled with immunoSEQ multiplex PCR; TCRdb holds only in-frame clones, not every one. The repertoire holds over 35,000 clones, about 90% seen once, with over 1% in the top ten. The clonotype comes from an adult man with HIV who was CMV-seropositive. V is TRBV19 and J is TRBJ1-6, with 10 bases aligning to TRBD1. Material: CD4+ T cells sorted from PBMCs after approximately 20-hour stimulation, obtained from a patient who received antiretroviral therapy. CDR3 in amino acids: CASSVGTGDRSPLHF. In DNA, the CDR3 is TGTGCCAGTAGTGTCGGGACAGGGGACCGTTCACCCCTCCACTTT.